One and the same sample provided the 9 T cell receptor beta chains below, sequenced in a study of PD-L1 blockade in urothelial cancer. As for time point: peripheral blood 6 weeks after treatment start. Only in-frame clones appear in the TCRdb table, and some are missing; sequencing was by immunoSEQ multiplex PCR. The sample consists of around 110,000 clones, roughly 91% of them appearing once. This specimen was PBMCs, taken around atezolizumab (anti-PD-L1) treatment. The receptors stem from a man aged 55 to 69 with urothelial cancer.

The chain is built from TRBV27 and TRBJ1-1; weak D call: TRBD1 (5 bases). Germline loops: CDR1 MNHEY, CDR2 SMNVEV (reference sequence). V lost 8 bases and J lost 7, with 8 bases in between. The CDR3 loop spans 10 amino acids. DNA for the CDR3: TGTGCCAGCTTCGGGGGTGAAGCTTTCTTT. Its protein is CASFGGEAFF.

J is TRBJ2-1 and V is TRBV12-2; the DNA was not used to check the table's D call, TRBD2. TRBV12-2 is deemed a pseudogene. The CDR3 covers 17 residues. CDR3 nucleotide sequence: TGTGCAAGTCGCTTAGCCGGAGGCGTACTGACCTACAATGAGCAGTTCTTC. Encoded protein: CASRLAGGVLTYNEQFF.

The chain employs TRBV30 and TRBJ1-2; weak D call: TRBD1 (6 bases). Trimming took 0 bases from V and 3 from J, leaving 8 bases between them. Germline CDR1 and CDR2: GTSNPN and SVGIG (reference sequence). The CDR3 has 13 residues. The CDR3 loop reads CAWSVTGYYGYTF. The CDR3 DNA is TGTGCCTGGAGTGTAACAGGGTACTATGGCTACACCTTC.

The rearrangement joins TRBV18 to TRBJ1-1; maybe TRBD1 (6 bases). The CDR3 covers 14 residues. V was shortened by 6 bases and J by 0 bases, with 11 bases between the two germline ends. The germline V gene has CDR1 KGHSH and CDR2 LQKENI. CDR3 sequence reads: CASSARTVNTEAFF. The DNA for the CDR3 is TGTGCCAGCTCCGCAAGGACAGTGAACACTGAAGCTTTCTTT.

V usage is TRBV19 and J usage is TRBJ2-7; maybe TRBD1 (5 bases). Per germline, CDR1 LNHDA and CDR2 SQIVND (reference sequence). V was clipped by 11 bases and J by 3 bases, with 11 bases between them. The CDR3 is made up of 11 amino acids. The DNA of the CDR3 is TGTGCCTCCAAAAGGGGCTACGAGCAGTACTTC. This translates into CASKRGYEQYF.

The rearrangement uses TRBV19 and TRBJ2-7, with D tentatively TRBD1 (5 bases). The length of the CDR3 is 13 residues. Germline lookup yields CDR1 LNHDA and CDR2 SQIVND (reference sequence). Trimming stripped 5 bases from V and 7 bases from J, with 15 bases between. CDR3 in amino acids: CASSLSGPSEQYF. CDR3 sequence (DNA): TGTGCCAGTAGTTTATCAGGGCCGTCGGAGCAGTACTTC.

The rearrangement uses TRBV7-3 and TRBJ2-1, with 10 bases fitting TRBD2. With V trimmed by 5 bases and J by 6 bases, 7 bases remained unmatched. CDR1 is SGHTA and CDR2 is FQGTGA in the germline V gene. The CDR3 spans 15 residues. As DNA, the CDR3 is TGTGCCAGCAGCCCCCGGACTAGCGGTGTCAATGAGCAGTTCTTC. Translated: CASSPRTSGVNEQFF.

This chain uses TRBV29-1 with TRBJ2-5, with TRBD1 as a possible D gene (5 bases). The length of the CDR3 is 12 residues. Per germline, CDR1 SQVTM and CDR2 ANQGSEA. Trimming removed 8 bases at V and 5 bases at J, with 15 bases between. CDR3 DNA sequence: TGCAGCCCATCCAGGGATGGGGAGACCCAGTACTTC. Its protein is CSPSRDGETQYF.

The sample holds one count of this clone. The CDR3 DNA reads TGTGCCAGCAGCTTAGTGGGAGAGACACAAGAGACCCAGTACTTC. This codes for CASSLVGETQETQYF. The chain employs TRBV7-2 and TRBJ2-5; maybe TRBD2 (5 bases). CDR3 length: 15 amino acids. V lost 1 base to trimming and J lost 2 bases, with 11 bases between them. The germline gives CDR1 SGHTA, CDR2 FQGNSA.